Below are 3 T cell receptor beta chains sequenced from a single sample in a study of T cells in tuberculosis. The protocol was immunoSEQ multiplex PCR, while the TCRdb copy is restricted to in-frame clones and leaves out a portion. The top ten hold around 1.4% of the sample, which has tens of thousands of clones, about 95% seen once. Time point here: new active TB diagnosis, blood taken before or within 7 days of starting treatment. This sample comprised PBMCs, obtained at tuberculosis diagnosis. Receptors were obtained from an adult with tuberculosis.

This chain joins TRBV9 and TRBJ2-7, with 9 positions matching TRBD2. This CDR3 comprises 15 residues. The germline gives CDR1 SGDLS, CDR2 YYNGEE. Trimming removed 1 base from V and 3 bases from J; junction bases left unmatched: 5. CDR3 sequence: CASSVTGTSLYEQYF. In DNA, the CDR3 is TGTGCCAGCAGCGTAACCGGGACTAGCCTCTACGAGCAGTACTTC. The full variable domain, with the rest looked up from reference TRBV9 and TRBJ2-7, is DSGVTQTPKHLITATGQRVTLRCSPRSGDLSVYWYQQSLDQGLQFLIQYYNGEERAKGNILERFSAQQFPDLHSELNLSSLELGDSALYFCASSVTGTSLYEQYFGPGTRLTVT.

The J gene is TRBJ1-1, the V gene TRBV7-9; D remains ambiguous. The germline gives CDR1 SEHNR, CDR2 FQNEAQ (reference sequence). The length of the CDR3 is 14 residues. Between the trimmed V and J ends, which lost 5 bases and 3 bases, there was a span of 13 bases. The CDR3 DNA sequence: TGTGCCAGCAGCGCTATATTAGTAGACACTGAAGCTTTCTTT. As protein: CASSAILVDTEAFF.

The chain uses TRBV6-6 and TRBJ2-2; 7 bases align to TRBD1. V lost 11 bases and J lost 1; bases outside the gene matches: 7. Germline V gene sequence: CDR1 MNHNY, CDR2 SVGAGI (reference sequence). The CDR3 extends over 14 amino acids. CDR3 sequence (DNA): TGTGCCGGCGCCGGGACAGAGAACACCGGGGAGCTGTTTTTT. Encoded protein: CAGAGTENTGELFF.